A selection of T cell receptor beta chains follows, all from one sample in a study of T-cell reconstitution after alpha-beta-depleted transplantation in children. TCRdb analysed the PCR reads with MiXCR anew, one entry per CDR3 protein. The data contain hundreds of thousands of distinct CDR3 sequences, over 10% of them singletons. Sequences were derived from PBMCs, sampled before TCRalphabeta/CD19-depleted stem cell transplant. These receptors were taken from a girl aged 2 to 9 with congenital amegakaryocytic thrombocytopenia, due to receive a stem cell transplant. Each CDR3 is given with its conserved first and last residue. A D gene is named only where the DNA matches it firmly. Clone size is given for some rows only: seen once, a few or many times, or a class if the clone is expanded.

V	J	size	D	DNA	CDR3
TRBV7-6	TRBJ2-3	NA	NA	TGTGCCAGCAGCCTGACGGCCCCTGGACAGAGCACAGATACGCAGTATTTT	CASSLTAPGQSTDTQYF
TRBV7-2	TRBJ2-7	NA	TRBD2	TGTGCCAGCAGCTCAGGACTAGAGGACGAGCAGTACTTC	CASSSGLEDEQYF
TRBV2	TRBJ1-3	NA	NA	TGTGCCAGCAGTGAAGGCGGCTCAACTGGAAACACCATATATTTT	CASSEGGSTGNTIYF
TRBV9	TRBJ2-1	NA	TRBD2	TGTGCCAGCAGCGAGGACGGAGCGGGAGCTTTCACGAATGAGCAGTTCTTC	CASSEDGAGAFTNEQFF
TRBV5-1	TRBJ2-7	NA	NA	TGCGCCAGCAGCTTGGAAGGTCGGCAGTACTTC	CASSLEGRQYF
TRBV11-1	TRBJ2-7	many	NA	TGTGCCAGCAGCTTGGGGCCGGCGACCTACGAGCAGTACTTC	CASSLGPATYEQYF
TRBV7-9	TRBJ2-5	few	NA	TGTGCCAGCAGCACGGTGGGGGAGACCCAGTACTTC	CASSTVGETQYF
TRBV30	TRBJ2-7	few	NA	TGTGCCTGGAGTGTAGGTCATTCCTACGAGCAGTACTTC	CAWSVGHSYEQYF
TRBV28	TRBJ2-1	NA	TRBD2	TGTGCCAGCAGTTCGGGAGGGACTAGCGGGTTGGGCTTGGGCAATGAGCAGTTCTTC	CASSSGGTSGLGLGNEQFF
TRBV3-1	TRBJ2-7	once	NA	TGTGCCAGCAGCCAATTTGCGGGTTACGAGCAGTACTTC	CASSQFAGYEQYF
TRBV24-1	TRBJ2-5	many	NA	TGTGCCACCAGTGATTCCCTTATCGAGACCCAGTACTTC	CATSDSLIETQYF
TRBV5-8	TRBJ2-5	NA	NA	TGTGCCAGCAGCAATCTTAGCAACCTCGACCAAGAGACCCAGTACTTC	CASSNLSNLDQETQYF
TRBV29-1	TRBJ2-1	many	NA	TGCAGCGTTGTGAGGGGAGTAGTCAATGAGCAGTTCTTC	CSVVRGVVNEQFF
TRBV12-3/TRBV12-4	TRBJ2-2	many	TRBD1	TGTGCCAGCCTCCGGGACAGGAACACCGGGGAGCTGTTTTTT	CASLRDRNTGELFF
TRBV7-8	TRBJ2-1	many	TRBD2	TGTGCCAGCAGCTTAGGTAGACTAGCTTTGAATGAGCAGTTCTTC	CASSLGRLALNEQFF
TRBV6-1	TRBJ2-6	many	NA	TGTGCCAGCAGTGAGGCAGTCGACTGGGCCAACGTCCTGACTTTC	CASSEAVDWANVLTF
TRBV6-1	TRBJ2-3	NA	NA	TGTGCCAGCAGCTTGGCCGGACTCCTCACAGATACGCAGTATTTT	CASSLAGLLTDTQYF
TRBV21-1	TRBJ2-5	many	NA	TGTGCCAGCAGCGGCCCCCGGGCCCTCACGTCCCAGTACTTC	CASSGPRALTSQYF
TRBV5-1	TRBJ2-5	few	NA	TGCGCCAGCAGGAGTAGGGCCGGACAAGAGACCCAGTACTTC	CASRSRAGQETQYF
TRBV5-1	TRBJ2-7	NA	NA	TGCGCCAGCAGCTTCCGTACAAGGGGGGGACCTCTGCTCTTCTACGAGCAGTACTTC	CASSFRTRGGPLLFYEQYF
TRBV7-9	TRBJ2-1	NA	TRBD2	TGTGCCAGCAGCTATAGCGGGATCGTGAGCAATGAGCAGTTCTTC	CASSYSGIVSNEQFF
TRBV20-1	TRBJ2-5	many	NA	TGCAGTGCTAGAGAGAATAGTCTTTCCGGGACCCAGTACTTC	CSARENSLSGTQYF
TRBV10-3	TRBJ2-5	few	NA	TGTGCCATCAGTGAGGGGCCAGGGCGCTACCAAGAGACCCAGTACTTC	CAISEGPGRYQETQYF
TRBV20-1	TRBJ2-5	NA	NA	TGCAGTGCTTATGAGGAGACCCAGTACTTC	CSAYEETQYF
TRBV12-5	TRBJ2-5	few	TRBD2	TGTGCTAGTGGTTACGGATCGGGACTAGCGGATGCGTGGGAGACCCAGTACTTC	CASGYGSGLADAWETQYF
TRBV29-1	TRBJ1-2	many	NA	TGCAGCGTTGATGGGGCGTCGGGTTATGGCTACACCTTC	CSVDGASGYGYTF
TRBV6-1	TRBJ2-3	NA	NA	TGTGGCACCATCGAGGATACGCAGTATTTT	CGTIEDTQYF
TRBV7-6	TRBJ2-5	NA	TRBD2	TGTGCCAGCAGCTTAGCGCCTCGGGGGGACCAAGAGACCCAGTACTTC	CASSLAPRGDQETQYF
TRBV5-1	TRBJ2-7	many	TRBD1	TGCGCCAGCAGCTTGGGACAGGGGGCTTTCCACGAGCAGTACTTC	CASSLGQGAFHEQYF
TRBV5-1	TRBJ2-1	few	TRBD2	TGCGCCAGCAGCCAAGGCAGGTTGGTAGCGGGCGATGAGCAGTTCTTC	CASSQGRLVAGDEQFF
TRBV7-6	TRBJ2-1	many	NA	TGTGCCAGCAGCTTAGGGACAAACCTTATGAATGAGCAGTTCTTC	CASSLGTNLMNEQFF
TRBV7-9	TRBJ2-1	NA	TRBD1	TGTGCCAGCAGCTTAAGCCGGGACAGATACAATGAGCAGTTCTTC	CASSLSRDRYNEQFF
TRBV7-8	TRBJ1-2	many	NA	TGTGCCAGCAGCGCAACCGAGGTGGCTGGCTACACCTTC	CASSATEVAGYTF
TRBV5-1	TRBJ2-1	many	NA	TGCGCCAGCAGCTTGGCCGGGTTTGAGCAGTTCTTC	CASSLAGFEQFF
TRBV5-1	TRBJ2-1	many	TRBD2	TGCGCCAGCAGCTTGAAAAGCGGGAAGAAACCCAATGAGCAGTTCTTC	CASSLKSGKKPNEQFF
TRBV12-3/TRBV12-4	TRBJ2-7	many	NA	TGTGCCAGCAGTTACATGGATCCCTACGAGCAGTACTTC	CASSYMDPYEQYF
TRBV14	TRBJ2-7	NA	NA	TGTGCCAGCAGCCAAGTTGAGGGAATGCAGTACTTC	CASSQVEGMQYF
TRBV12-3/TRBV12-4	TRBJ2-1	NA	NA	TGTGCCAGCAGTCCCCAGGGGAGTGAGCAGTTCTTC	CASSPQGSEQFF
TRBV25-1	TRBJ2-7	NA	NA	TGTGCCAGCAGTGACGGGAGCTCCTACGAGCAGTACTTC	CASSDGSSYEQYF
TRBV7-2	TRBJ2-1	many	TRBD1	TGTGCCAGCAGACCACAGGGGTATGAGCAGTTCTTC	CASRPQGYEQFF
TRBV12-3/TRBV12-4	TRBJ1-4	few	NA	TGTGCCAGCAGTGAGACGGCTAAGGGGGAAAAACTGTTTTTT	CASSETAKGEKLFF
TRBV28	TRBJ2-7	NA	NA	TGTGCCAGCAGTTTTATATACGAGCAGTACTTC	CASSFIYEQYF
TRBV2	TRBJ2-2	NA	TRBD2	TGTGCCGGGGGTGTAGCGGGAGACGGGGAGCTGTTTTTT	CAGGVAGDGELFF
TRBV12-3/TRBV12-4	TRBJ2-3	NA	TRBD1	TGTGCCAGCAGTTTCGGTGACAGGGGGCTTGGAGATACGCAGTATTTT	CASSFGDRGLGDTQYF
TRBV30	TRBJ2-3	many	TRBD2	TGTGCCTGGAGGGTGAAGCGGGAAAGCACAGATACGCAGTATTTT	CAWRVKRESTDTQYF
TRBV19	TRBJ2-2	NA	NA	TGTGCCAGTAGTATTGCTTCAGGGTGGTCCGGGGAGCTGTTTTTT	CASSIASGWSGELFF
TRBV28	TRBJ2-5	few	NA	TGTGCCAGCAGTGACACGAGTTCTCAAGAGACCCAGTACTTC	CASSDTSSQETQYF
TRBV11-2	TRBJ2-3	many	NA	TGTGCCAGCAGCTTAGGATGGGGGGAGACGCAGTATTTT	CASSLGWGETQYF
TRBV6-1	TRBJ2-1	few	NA	TGTGCCAGCAGCCCCGAAACAGGGCTCAATGAGCAGTTCTTC	CASSPETGLNEQFF
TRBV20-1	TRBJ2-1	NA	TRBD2	TGCAGTGCTAGGGGGCAGGAGGGAGGGGTTTGGAATGAGCAGTTCTTC	CSARGQEGGVWNEQFF
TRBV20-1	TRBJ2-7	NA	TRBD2	TGCAGTGCGGGACCGGGAGGGCGTATTCAGCAGTACTTC	CSAGPGGRIQQYF